Below are 14 T cell receptor beta chains sequenced from a single sample in a study of T cell responses to AZD1222 COVID-19 vaccine. Here immunoSEQ multiplex PCR was the method, and the copy in TCRdb shows in-frame clones only, minus some. The table has approximately 130,000 clones, roughly 90% seen once; the top ten hold about 1.1%. The source material was peripheral blood, sampled 28 days after the second AZD1222 dose. All receptors derive from an adult who received the AZD1222 COVID-19 vaccine.

This sequence joins TRBV27 and TRBJ1-6; tentative D call: TRBD1 (6 bases). Germline CDR1 reads MNHEY; CDR2 reads SMNVEV (reference sequence). The CDR3 is 17 amino acids. V was shortened by 6 bases and J by 10 bases, with 25 bases between the two germline ends. CDR3: CASSPVLQGFYYSPLHF. CDR3 coding DNA: TGTGCCAGCAGCCCCGTATTACAGGGCTTTTATTACTCACCCCTCCACTTT.

A single count supports this clone. The chain has TRBV27 and TRBJ1-4; no clear D gene. This CDR3 spans 14 amino acids. Germline lookup yields CDR1 MNHEY and CDR2 SMNVEV (reference sequence). V lost 6 bases and J 8 bases, leaving 16 bases between the germline ends. The CDR3 nucleotides are TGTGCCAGCAGAGGACGGTTTGGAAACGAAAAACTGTTTTTT. Translated: CASRGRFGNEKLFF.

This clone was counted once. This chain links TRBV14 with TRBJ1-1; D perhaps matches TRBD1 (5 bases). V lost 0 bases and J lost 10, with 21 bases in between. There are 16 residues in the CDR3. CDR1 is SGHDN and CDR2 is FVKESK in the germline V gene. In DNA, the CDR3 is TGTGCCAGCAGCCAAGACAGCCCTACGAAGGGGTGGCTAGCTTTCTTT. Protein: CASSQDSPTKGWLAFF. The whole variable domain, remainder taken from reference TRBV14 and TRBJ1-1, is EAGVTQFPSHSVIEKGQTVTLRCDPISGHDNLYWYRRVMGKEIKFLLHFVKESKQDESGMPNNRFLAERTGGTYSTLKVQPAELEDSGVYFCASSQDSPTKGWLAFFGQGTRLTVV.

This chain uses TRBV18 with TRBJ2-5, with a weak D call TRBD1 (6 bases). This CDR3 has 13 amino acids. Germline V gene sequence: CDR1 KGHSH, CDR2 LQKENI. V was pared by 2 bases and J by 4 bases, with 8 bases between. The DNA of the CDR3 is TGTGCCAGCTCACCAGGCAGGGGAGAGACCCAGTACTTC. Translated: CASSPGRGETQYF.

The sample holds a few counts of this clone. The chain joins TRBV5-1 to TRBJ2-7; 8 bases fit TRBD2. The V gene end was trimmed by 0 bases and the J gene end by 2 bases; junction bases not matched to a gene: 7. The V gene's germline CDR1 is SGHRS and CDR2 YFSETQ. There are 16 residues in the CDR3. The CDR3 loop reads CASSLAVVAGTYEQYF. For the CDR3, the DNA is TGCGCCAGCAGCTTGGCGGTGGTAGCGGGAACCTACGAGCAGTACTTC.

The genes are TRBV10-3 and TRBJ1-5; D unresolved. The length of the CDR3 is 15 residues. The V and J ends lost 0 bases and 0 bases respectively, with 6 bases between them. Germline values: CDR1 ENHRY, CDR2 SYGVKD. The CDR3 sequence: CAISESMDSNQPQHF. CDR3 in DNA: TGTGCCATCAGTGAGTCGATGGATAGCAATCAGCCCCAGCATTTT.

This chain joins TRBV19 and TRBJ2-7; tentative D call: TRBD2 (6 bases). Germline V gene data show CDR1 as LNHDA and CDR2 as SQIVND (reference sequence). The ends were cut back, 4 bases at V and 0 bases at J, with 10 bases in the middle. This CDR3 comprises 14 residues. CDR3 protein: CASSTNSGSYEQYF. CDR3 nucleotides: TGTGCCAGTAGTACGAATAGCGGCTCCTACGAGCAGTACTTC. Based on the CDR3 plus reference TRBV19 and TRBJ2-7, the full variable domain is DGGITQSPKYLFRKEGQNVTLSCEQNLNHDAMYWYRQDPGQGLRLIYYSQIVNDFQKGDIAEGYSVSREKKESFPLTVTSAQKNPTAFYLCASSTNSGSYEQYFGPGTRLTVT.

The rearrangement links TRBV27 to TRBJ1-1, with 8 nucleotides matching TRBD1. V gave up 4 bases and J gave up 9 bases; unmatched junction bases: 10. The CDR3 length is 14 residues. The germline V gene has CDR1 MNHEY and CDR2 SMNVEV (reference sequence). The CDR3 DNA reads TGTGCCAGCAGTTCCTCGGGACAGGCATCAAAAGCTTTCTTT. Amino acid sequence: CASSSSGQASKAFF.

The table lists this clone with a count of one. The chain combines TRBV19 with TRBJ2-3; 9 bases map to TRBD1. The CDR3 is 15 amino acids. V trimming: 5 bases; J trimming: 4 bases; junction bases outside the gene matches: 7. CDR1 is LNHDA, CDR2 SQIVND, per germline (reference sequence). CDR3 DNA sequence: TGTGCCAGTAGTCCCGGGACAGGGTGGTCAGATACGCAGTATTTT. This gives the protein CASSPGTGWSDTQYF.

The chain employs TRBV20-1 and TRBJ1-2; TRBD1 aligns across 7 bases. J was trimmed by 6 bases and V by 5 bases; bases with no gene match: 0. Looked up from germline, CDR1 is DFQATT and CDR2 is SNEGSKA (reference sequence). CDR3 size: 10 residues. CDR3 in amino acids: CSAQGDGYTF. The CDR3 DNA follows: TGCAGTGCTCAGGGGGATGGCTACACCTTC.

This chain links TRBV5-8 with TRBJ2-3; TRBD1 aligns across 10 bases. Germline V gene sequence: CDR1 SGHTS, CDR2 YDEGEE. The junction had 6 bases not matched to a gene; V was cut back by 4 bases and J by 4 bases. CDR3 length: 15 amino acids. The CDR3 coding sequence is TGTGCCAGCAGCCAGGGACAGGGGATAGCAGATACGCAGTATTTT. Protein product: CASSQGQGIADTQYF.

This chain uses TRBV6-5 with TRBJ2-5, with TRBD1 matching over 7 bases. Germline V gene sequence: CDR1 MNHEY, CDR2 SVGAGI. The J segment lost 4 bases and the V segment lost 6 bases, leaving 8 bases of the junction unmatched. The CDR3 spans 14 residues. The CDR3 region has the DNA TGTGCCAGCAGGCGACAGGGTGTGGGAGAGACCCAGTACTTC. It encodes CASRRQGVGETQYF.

The chain couples TRBV4-3 to TRBJ1-2; possible D gene TRBD1, 5 bases. V lost 0 bases and J lost 4, with 12 bases in between. There are 15 residues in the CDR3. Germline assignment: CDR1 LGHNA and CDR2 YSLEER. In DNA, the CDR3 is TGCGCCAGCAGCCAAGATCGGGGCAGGTTCTATGGCTACACCTTC. This gives the protein CASSQDRGRFYGYTF.

The genes are TRBV5-1 and TRBJ1-4; a weak D match, TRBD1 (5 bases). CDR1 and CDR2 from the germline V gene are SGHRS and YFSETQ. The V gene lost 0 bases and the J gene lost 0 bases, with 9 bases spanning the gap. The CDR3 contains 16 residues. The CDR3 is CASSLGQSSTNEKLFF. The CDR3 DNA follows: TGCGCCAGCAGCTTGGGACAGTCCTCAACTAATGAAAAACTGTTTTTT.